The 19 T cell receptor beta chains presented below share a single source sample, sequenced in a study of cytomegalovirus exposure and HLA in healthy donors. Clones were sequenced by immunoSEQ multiplex PCR, and TCRdb holds only the in-frame ones, with some missing. The sample holds tens of thousands of clones, approximately 95% seen once. The specimen was PBMCs. The origin of the receptors is a woman in her late teens or twenties in good health and CMV-seronegative.

The chain has TRBV27 and TRBJ2-3; D gene uncertain. CDR1 and CDR2 from the germline V gene are MNHEY and SMNVEV (reference sequence). The V end was cut by 7 bases, the J end by 9 bases, with 17 bases between. This CDR3 region has 13 residues. The CDR3 DNA is TGTGCCAGCACCCCTTCCCCTAGTGCGACGCAGTATTTT. Its translation is CASTPSPSATQYF.

This chain joins TRBV30 and TRBJ2-1; 13 bases align to TRBD2. V shed 0 bases, J shed 8 bases, and the junction held 4 bases outside the gene matches. The CDR3 totals 15 residues. From germline, CDR1 is GTSNPN and CDR2 SVGIG (reference sequence). CDR3 residues: CAWSVGTSGADEQFF. For the CDR3, the DNA is TGTGCCTGGAGTGTAGGGACTAGCGGGGCTGATGAGCAGTTCTTC.

The CDR3 DNA reads as TGTGCCAGCAGGCCACAGGGGGCGAAACCATCGGGCTACACCTTC. Protein product: CASRPQGAKPSGYTF. The J gene is TRBJ1-2, the V gene TRBV6-6, with TRBD1 matching over 9 bases. V shed 6 bases, J shed 8 bases, and the junction held 13 bases outside the gene matches. This CDR3 contains 15 residues. Germline assignment: CDR1 MNHNY and CDR2 SVGAGI (reference sequence).

The V and J genes are TRBV11-2 and TRBJ1-4; 8 bases fit TRBD1. V gave up 3 bases and J gave up 7 bases; unmatched junction bases: 10. Germline assignment: CDR1 SGHAT and CDR2 FQNNGV. This CDR3 is 16 amino acids long. CDR3 residues: CASSFRDRGASEKLFF. The DNA for the CDR3 is TGTGCCAGCAGCTTTAGAGACAGGGGAGCCAGTGAAAAACTGTTTTTT. The entire variable domain, with the rest obtained from reference TRBV11-2 and TRBJ1-4, is as follows: EAGVAQSPRYKIIEKRQSVAFWCNPISGHATLYWYQQILGQGPKLLIQFQNNGVVDDSQLPKDRFSAERLKGVDSTLKIQPAKLEDSAVYLCASSFRDRGASEKLFFGSGTQLSVL.

The V and J genes are TRBV9 and TRBJ1-3; no clear D. CDR1 and CDR2 from the germline V gene are SGDLS and YYNGEE. This CDR3 is built from 15 residues. Trimming shortened V by 0 bases and J by 0 bases, and 7 bases separated the two germline ends. CDR3 amino acids: CASSVAGISGNTIYF. CDR3 DNA sequence: TGTGCCAGCAGCGTAGCGGGAATCTCTGGAAACACCATATATTTT.

The rearrangement joins TRBV19 to TRBJ2-7; 11 nucleotides match TRBD1. This CDR3 has 13 residues. Germline assignment: CDR1 LNHDA and CDR2 SQIVND (reference sequence). V dropped 8 bases and J dropped 4; count of bases not matched to a gene: 4. The CDR3, as DNA: TGTGCCAGTCGAGGGACAGGGGGGTACGAGCAGTACTTC. Encoded protein: CASRGTGGYEQYF.

V usage is TRBV5-1 and J usage is TRBJ1-2, with D perhaps TRBD1 (6 bases). Trimming removed 3 bases at V and 2 bases at J, with 14 bases between. The CDR3 has 15 residues. Germline V gives CDR1 SGHRS, CDR2 YFSETQ. The CDR3 DNA is TGCGCCAGCAGCTCCGGGACACAGTTAAACTATGGCTACACCTTC. As protein: CASSSGTQLNYGYTF.

The gene calls are TRBV5-8 and TRBJ2-6; D perhaps matches TRBD2 (6 bases). Trimming cost V 0 bases and J 1 base, with 8 bases left between them. The CDR3 sequence is 16 residues long. Germline V gives CDR1 SGHTS, CDR2 YDEGEE. CDR3 sequence reads: CASSLVEGSGANVLTF. The CDR3 DNA reads TGTGCCAGCAGCTTGGTGGAGGGGTCTGGGGCCAACGTCCTGACTTTC. Together with reference TRBV5-8 and TRBJ2-6, the CDR3 gives the full variable domain: EAGVTQSPTHLIKTRGQQATLRCSPISGHTSVYWYQQALGLGLQFLLWYDEGEERNRGNFPPRFSGRQFPNYSSELNVNALELEDSALYLCASSLVEGSGANVLTFGAGSRLTVL.

V usage is TRBV9 and J usage is TRBJ2-3, with no clear D. V was pared by 0 bases and J by 4 bases, with 9 bases between. CDR1 is SGDLS, CDR2 YYNGEE, per germline. The CDR3 is made up of 14 amino acids. For the CDR3, the DNA is TGTGCCAGCAGCGTAGAGAGCCATCCAGATACGCAGTATTTT. Amino acid sequence: CASSVESHPDTQYF.

This chain joins TRBV5-5 and TRBJ1-4, with 11 bases that match TRBD1. Trimming cost V 4 bases and J 8 bases; bases outside gene matches: 10. This CDR3 is 16 amino acids long. In germline, CDR1 is SGHKS, CDR2 YYEKEE (reference sequence). CDR3 amino acids: CASSLTPGQGVEKLFF. CDR3 DNA sequence: TGTGCCAGCAGCCTGACTCCGGGACAGGGGGTGGAAAAACTGTTTTTT. Full variable domain (remainder filled in from reference TRBV5-5 and TRBJ1-4): DAGVTQSPTHLIKTRGQQVTLRCSPISGHKSVSWYQQVLGQGPQFIFQYYEKEERGRGNFPDRFSARQFPNYSSELNVNALLLGDSALYLCASSLTPGQGVEKLFFGSGTQLSVL.

This clone was seen only a few times. The chain combines TRBV6-9 with TRBJ2-7; D is undetermined. Trimming took 4 bases from V and 3 from J, leaving 16 bases between them. CDR3 size: 15 residues. Germline assignment: CDR1 MNHGY and CDR2 SVAAGI. CDR3: CASSSLSLEFYEQYF. In nucleotides, the CDR3 is TGTGCCAGCAGTTCCCTCTCACTGGAGTTCTACGAGCAGTACTTC.

The chain is built from TRBV19 and TRBJ2-1, with 7 bases lining up with TRBD2. Germline-derived CDR1 and CDR2 are LNHDA and SQIVND (reference sequence). The CDR3 extends over 15 amino acids. J gave up 1 base and V 1 base, and 1 base lay outside the gene matches. CDR3 in amino acids: CASSIAGGSYNEQFF. The CDR3 DNA reads TGTGCCAGTAGTATAGCGGGGGGATCCTACAATGAGCAGTTCTTC.

This sequence joins TRBV7-9 and TRBJ2-7; TRBD2 aligns across 9 bases. Looked up from germline, CDR1 is SEHNR and CDR2 is FQNEAQ (reference sequence). Germline trimming cut 5 bases from V and 0 bases from J; bases unmatched to any gene: 8. The CDR3 length is 16 residues. The CDR3 sequence: CASSQSGRTTSYEQYF. For the CDR3, the DNA is TGTGCCAGCAGCCAAAGCGGGAGGACAACCTCCTACGAGCAGTACTTC.

The chain recombines TRBV6-4 with TRBJ2-3, with TRBD2 identical over 8 bases. The CDR3 covers 15 residues. J lost 0 bases, V lost 6 bases, and 5 bases had no gene match. Per the germline V gene, CDR1 is MRHNA and CDR2 is SNTAGT. CDR3 region: CASSPGLGSTDTQYF. The CDR3 DNA reads TGTGCCAGCAGCCCGGGACTAGGGAGCACAGATACGCAGTATTTT.

V gene TRBV6-7 combines with J gene TRBJ2-7; 13 nucleotides match TRBD2. TRBV6-7 is identified as an open reading frame with a role that is uncertain. V shed 6 bases, J shed 5 bases, and the junction held 10 bases outside the gene matches. There are 16 residues in the CDR3. CDR3 region: CASSRTSGRIFDEQYF. The CDR3 DNA is TGTGCCAGCAGCAGGACTAGCGGGAGAATATTCGACGAGCAGTACTTC.

This chain uses TRBV6-5 with TRBJ2-2, with D tentatively TRBD2 (5 bases). V was shortened by 2 bases and J by 6 bases, with 13 bases between the two germline ends. Germline CDR1 MNHEY, CDR2 SVGAGI. The CDR3 covers 15 residues. CDR3 protein: CASSYGPGRAGELFF. Written as DNA, the CDR3 is TGTGCCAGCAGTTACGGGCCCGGGCGGGCCGGGGAGCTGTTTTTT.

The rearrangement uses TRBV27 and TRBJ1-1, with no clear D. V was cut by 6 bases and J by 0 bases, with 17 bases left in between. Germline values: CDR1 MNHEY, CDR2 SMNVEV (reference sequence). The CDR3 consists of 16 residues. CDR3 in amino acids: CASRSLIAWMNTEAFF. The CDR3 nucleotides are TGTGCCAGCAGGTCTCTTATAGCGTGGATGAACACTGAAGCTTTCTTT.

This clone was found once. This chain connects TRBV27 to TRBJ2-5, with a possible D match to TRBD2 (5 bases). Germline-derived CDR1 and CDR2 are MNHEY and SMNVEV (reference sequence). This CDR3 region has 16 residues. V gave up 5 bases and J gave up 0 bases, with 16 bases separating them. The CDR3 bases are TGTGCCAGCAGTCTTGTAGGGAGTGGGGACCAAGAGACCCAGTACTTC. It yields the protein CASSLVGSGDQETQYF.

The rearrangement joins TRBV7-9 to TRBJ1-1; 11 bases are shared with TRBD1. The length of the CDR3 is 17 residues. CDR1 and CDR2 (germline): SEHNR, FQNEAQ (reference sequence). V trimming: 1 base; J trimming: 5 bases; junction bases outside the gene matches: 9. CDR3 nucleotides: TGTGCCAGCAGCTTAGGCGGGGGGGACAGGGGGGCAACTGAAGCTTTCTTT. Residues: CASSLGGGDRGATEAFF.